The 31 T cell receptor beta chains listed next were all sequenced from one sample in a study of blood T cell repertoires in COVID-19. The repertoire was sequenced with immunoSEQ multiplex PCR; TCRdb's copy has only in-frame clones and lacks some. The sample has 120,000 or so clones, 80% seen once; the top ten hold roughly 25%. Sample: peripheral blood. The receptors come from a human donor in a cohort sampled during active COVID-19.

The V gene is TRBV12-3 or TRBV12-4, the J gene TRBJ1-2; TRBD1 is a possible D gene (5 bases). CDR3 length: 13 residues. V shed 3 bases and J shed 6 bases, with 11 bases lying between them. CDR3 sequence (DNA): TGTGCCAGCAGTTTCAGGGCAGGGCATGGCTACACCTTC. Encoded protein: CASSFRAGHGYTF.

This chain links TRBV7-8 with TRBJ1-2; TRBD1 matches 9 bases. Germline CDR1 reads SGHVS; CDR2 reads FQNEAQ. The length of the CDR3 is 16 residues. With 5 bases clipped from V and 0 bases from J, the junction kept 7 bases outside the gene matches. CDR3 DNA: TGTGCCAGCAGCAACTATCGGACAGGGGCTAACTATGGCTACACCTTC. This gives the protein CASSNYRTGANYGYTF.

This clone appeared a single time. The chain employs TRBV5-1 and TRBJ2-1; tentative D call: TRBD1 (5 bases). Trimming took off 0 bases at V and 7 bases at J, with 11 bases between the two ends. CDR3 size: 14 residues. In germline, CDR1 is SGHRS, CDR2 YFSETQ. The CDR3 region has the DNA TGCGCCAGCAGCTTGGAGGGGCTTGGGAATGAGCAGTTCTTC. Protein sequence: CASSLEGLGNEQFF.

This clone was seen only a few times. The chain recombines TRBV7-9 with TRBJ1-4; possible D gene TRBD1, 5 bases. This CDR3 region has 14 residues. The germline V and J ends were trimmed by 1 base and 4 bases, with 7 bases remaining between them. In germline, CDR1 is SEHNR, CDR2 FQNEAQ (reference sequence). In DNA form, the CDR3 reads TGTGCCAGCAGCTTAGGGCAGGGTAATGAAAAACTGTTTTTT. It specifies CASSLGQGNEKLFF.

The CDR3 spells CASSSRTSTTYNEQFF. The CDR3 DNA is TGTGCCAGCAGTTCTCGGACTAGCACAACCTACAATGAGCAGTTCTTC. This chain uses TRBV6-6 with TRBJ2-1; the match to TRBD2 covers 8 bases. Germline assignment: CDR1 MNHNY and CDR2 SVGAGI (reference sequence). Germline trimming cut 4 bases from V and 2 bases from J; bases unmatched to any gene: 7. There are 16 residues in the CDR3.

The rearrangement joins TRBV5-4 to TRBJ2-1; 8 bases match TRBD2. The germline V gene has CDR1 SGHNT and CDR2 YYREEE (reference sequence). The J segment lost 10 bases and the V segment lost 0 bases, leaving 9 bases of the junction unmatched. The CDR3 is 15 residues long. For the CDR3, the DNA is TGTGCCAGCAGCTTGGCAGCGGGAGTTAGTTCGGAGCAGTTCTTC. Translated, it gives CASSLAAGVSSEQFF.

This clone came up a few times. V usage is TRBV19 and J usage is TRBJ1-2; TRBD1 is a possible D gene (5 bases). The CDR3 totals 15 residues. Trimming took 2 bases from V and 5 from J, leaving 15 bases between them. Germline CDR1 and CDR2: LNHDA and SQIVND (reference sequence). The CDR3 DNA sequence: TGTGCCAGTAGTATAACCCAAACAGGTGGATATGGCTACACCTTC. It codes for CASSITQTGGYGYTF.

V usage is TRBV5-1 and J usage is TRBJ1-2, with 9 positions matching TRBD1. The CDR3 is 13 residues long. Per germline, CDR1 SGHRS and CDR2 YFSETQ. V shed 3 bases, J shed 6 bases, and the junction held 3 bases outside the gene matches. This CDR3 reads CASSYGQGNGYTF. The CDR3 coding sequence is TGCGCCAGCAGCTACGGACAGGGGAATGGCTACACCTTC.

The CDR3 region has the DNA TGTGCCAGCAGTTCTTATTCCTTCATTCAGTACTTC. Amino acids: CASSSYSFIQYF. J is TRBJ2-4 and V is TRBV28, with D unclear. Trimming shortened V by 4 bases and J by 9 bases, and 10 bases separated the two germline ends. This CDR3 has 12 amino acids. Germline V lookup: CDR1 MDHEN, CDR2 SYDVKM.

The chain combines TRBV28 with TRBJ2-7, with a weak D call TRBD2 (5 bases). The CDR3 runs 15 residues. The V end lost 6 bases, the J end lost 7 bases, and 22 bases lay between the germline ends. The germline V gene encodes CDR1 MDHEN and CDR2 SYDVKM. The CDR3 nucleotides are TGTGCCAGCAGCCAATCATTTCGGGATATGGGGGAGCAGTACTTC. Its protein product is CASSQSFRDMGEQYF.

This chain links TRBV2 with TRBJ2-7; 12 nucleotides match TRBD1. Trimming cost V 7 bases and J 7 bases; bases outside gene matches: 11. The germline gives CDR1 SNHLY, CDR2 FYNNEI. CDR3 length: 15 amino acids. CDR3 in amino acids: CASNQPGQGAGEQYF. CDR3 bases: TGTGCCAGCAACCAACCGGGACAGGGGGCGGGAGAGCAGTACTTC.

This clone appeared a few times. The gene calls are TRBV10-3 and TRBJ2-1, with 11 nucleotides matching TRBD2. The J segment lost 9 bases and the V segment lost 6 bases, leaving 10 bases of the junction unmatched. The CDR3 is made up of 15 amino acids. The germline CDR1 and CDR2 sequences are ENHRY and SYGVKD. The CDR3 nucleotides read TGTGCCATCAGAGTTTCGGGACTAGCGGACGCTGAGCAGTTCTTC. It is translated as CAIRVSGLADAEQFF.

The CDR3 DNA reads as TGTGCCAGCAGTTCGGACAGGGGCGGGGAGCAGTACTTC. Its translation is CASSSDRGGEQYF. V and J are TRBV2 and TRBJ2-7, with 9 bases aligning to TRBD1. From germline, CDR1 is SNHLY and CDR2 FYNNEI. The CDR3 runs to 13 residues. The J segment lost 7 bases and the V segment lost 5 bases, leaving 6 bases of the junction unmatched.

V is TRBV5-1 and J is TRBJ1-6; D may be TRBD1 (5 bases). The V end lost 0 bases, the J end lost 4 bases, and 11 bases lay between the germline ends. This CDR3 contains 16 residues. The germline CDR1 and CDR2 sequences are SGHRS and YFSETQ. The DNA for the CDR3 is TGCGCCAGCAGCTTGGCCGGGGGACGATATAATTCACCCCTCCACTTT. The encoded protein is CASSLAGGRYNSPLHF.

The V call is TRBV25-1, the J call TRBJ1-5; 7 bases fit TRBD1. Looked up from germline, CDR1 is MGHDK and CDR2 is SYGVNS. The trim removed 4 bases at V and 0 bases at J, leaving 3 bases unmatched. This CDR3 has 15 amino acids. CDR3 amino acids: CASSADRYSNQPQHF. CDR3 DNA: TGTGCCAGCAGTGCGGACAGGTATAGCAATCAGCCCCAGCATTTT.

As DNA, the CDR3 is TGTGCCTGGAGGCGGGATTTGAACACTGAAGCTTTCTTT. Protein: CAWRRDLNTEAFF. The V and J genes are TRBV30 and TRBJ1-1; the D is unclear. Between the trimmed V and J ends, which lost 3 bases and 0 bases, there was a span of 8 bases. Germline CDR1 is GTSNPN and CDR2 is SVGIG (reference sequence). The CDR3 is 13 amino acids.

The chain couples TRBV5-6 to TRBJ1-6; perhaps TRBD1 as D (6 bases). This CDR3 is built from 16 residues. Germline lookup yields CDR1 SGHDT and CDR2 YYEEEE. Trimming removed 4 bases at V and 7 bases at J, with 18 bases between. As DNA, the CDR3 is TGTGCCAGCAGCCGGTGGACAGTGGGGTCCAATTCACCCCTCCACTTT. This gives the protein CASSRWTVGSNSPLHF.

This sequence joins TRBV2 and TRBJ2-3; TRBD2 agrees at 9 bases. The germline gives CDR1 SNHLY, CDR2 FYNNEI. The CDR3 loop spans 15 amino acids. With 7 bases clipped from V and 1 base from J, the junction kept 6 bases outside the gene matches. DNA for the CDR3: TGTGCCAGCAATACAGCGGGGGGTGGCACAGATACGCAGTATTTT. Translated, it gives CASNTAGGGTDTQYF.

This clone was detected once. The rearrangement links TRBV7-9 to TRBJ1-1; D gene unclear. CDR3 length: 14 amino acids. The V gene lost 0 bases and the J gene lost 1 base, with 6 bases spanning the gap. Germline CDR1 SEHNR, CDR2 FQNEAQ (reference sequence). The CDR3: CASSLALSNTEAFF. The DNA for the CDR3 is TGTGCCAGCAGCTTAGCGCTATCGAACACTGAAGCTTTCTTT.

The genes are TRBV30 and TRBJ1-2; 7 nucleotides match TRBD1. Per germline, CDR1 GTSNPN and CDR2 SVGIG (reference sequence). Germline trimming cut 1 base from V and 4 bases from J; bases unmatched to any gene: 6. The CDR3 is 14 amino acids. CDR3 in amino acids: CAWSADRAGYGYTF. The CDR3 nucleotides are TGTGCCTGGAGTGCCGACAGGGCCGGCTATGGCTACACCTTC.

The V call is TRBV7-8, the J call TRBJ1-4, with TRBD1 as a possible D gene (6 bases). This CDR3 spans 14 amino acids. V was clipped by 5 bases and J by 8 bases, with 15 bases between them. The V gene's germline CDR1 is SGHVS and CDR2 FQNEAQ. CDR3 nucleotide sequence: TGTGCCAGCAGCCAATCGAGGACAGAGGAAAAACTGTTTTTT. It is translated as CASSQSRTEEKLFF.

This clone was found a few times. The gene calls are TRBV19 and TRBJ2-7; a possible D gene is TRBD1 (6 bases). CDR1 is LNHDA, CDR2 SQIVND, per germline (reference sequence). V dropped 3 bases and J dropped 0 bases, with 9 bases sitting between them. CDR3 length: 14 amino acids. DNA for the CDR3: TGTGCCAGTAGTATTGGCAGGGGCTCCTACGAGCAGTACTTC. Encoded protein: CASSIGRGSYEQYF.

The V gene is TRBV21-1, the J gene TRBJ1-5. TRBV21-1 is a pseudogene. CDR3 size: 13 residues. The CDR3 reads CASSQGGDQPQHF. The CDR3, as DNA: TGTGCCAGCAGCCAAGGGGGGGATCAGCCCCAGCATTTT.

J is TRBJ1-4 and V is TRBV11-1; TRBD1 might be the D (5 bases). V was shortened by 3 bases and J by 8 bases, with 13 bases between the two germline ends. The germline gives CDR1 SGHAT, CDR2 FQDESV (reference sequence). The CDR3 contains 14 residues. CDR3 residues: CASSFAGLGEKLFF. The CDR3 DNA reads TGTGCCAGCAGCTTCGCGGGGCTGGGGGAAAAACTGTTTTTT.

This clone was found a few times. The rearrangement joins TRBV28 to TRBJ2-7; the D gene is possibly TRBD1 (6 bases). V was pared by 5 bases and J by 13 bases, with 18 bases between. This CDR3 is built from 12 residues. The germline gives CDR1 MDHEN, CDR2 SYDVKM. The CDR3 here is CASSAPFGQRYF. As DNA, the CDR3 is TGTGCCAGCAGTGCGCCTTTTGGACAGCGATACTTC. Using reference TRBV28 and TRBJ2-7 for the parts outside the CDR3, the full variable domain is DVKVTQSSRYLVKRTGEKVFLECVQDMDHENMFWYRQDPGLGLRLIYFSYDVKMKEKGDIPEGYSVSREKKERFSLILESASTNQTSMYLCASSAPFGQRYFGPGTRLTVT.

The chain recombines TRBV6-2 or TRBV6-3 with TRBJ1-2, with D unresolved. This CDR3 is 15 amino acids long. The germline CDR1 and CDR2 sequences are MNHEY and SVGEGT. V was shortened by 5 bases and J by 4 bases, with 17 bases between the two germline ends. CDR3 sequence: CASSPNHQDVYGYTF. CDR3 coding DNA: TGTGCCAGCAGTCCGAACCACCAGGATGTCTATGGCTACACCTTC.

V and J are TRBV18 and TRBJ1-3, with no clear D. Deletions cut 0 bases from V and 0 bases from J, with 15 bases between. Looked up from germline, CDR1 is KGHSH and CDR2 is LQKENI. The CDR3 extends over 18 amino acids. This CDR3 is CASSPPKSLTSSGNTIYF. CDR3 DNA sequence: TGTGCCAGCTCACCACCAAAAAGTCTCACGAGCTCTGGAAACACCATATATTTT.

J is TRBJ1-1 and V is TRBV7-9, with D unclear. The germline V and J ends were trimmed by 1 base and 10 bases, with 16 bases remaining between them. The CDR3 runs to 14 residues. The germline CDR1 and CDR2 sequences are SEHNR and FQNEAQ (reference sequence). In DNA form, the CDR3 reads TGTGCCAGCAGCTTAGAGTCGAGGGCCTCCGGAGCTTTCTTT. Protein sequence: CASSLESRASGAFF. The variable domain in full, with the rest retrieved from reference TRBV7-9 and TRBJ1-1, is DTGVSQNPRHKITKRGQNVTFRCDPISEHNRLYWYRQTLGQGPEFLTYFQNEAQLEKSRLLSDRFSAERPKGSFSTLEIQRTEQGDSAMYLCASSLESRASGAFFGQGTRLTVV.

The chain combines TRBV19 with TRBJ2-2; TRBD2 matches 14 bases. Germline CDR1 reads LNHDA; CDR2 reads SQIVND (reference sequence). Trimming took 7 bases from V and 7 from J; bases not matched to a gene: 11. The CDR3 is 17 amino acids. In DNA, the CDR3 is TGTGCCAGTACGGGGACTAGCGGGAGCCTCGGACGCGGGGAGCTGTTTTTT. The encoded protein is CASTGTSGSLGRGELFF.

This chain uses TRBV5-6 with TRBJ2-7, with TRBD2 matching over 8 bases. Per the germline V gene, CDR1 is SGHDT and CDR2 is YYEEEE. This CDR3 is built from 15 residues. V lost 4 bases to trimming and J lost 4 bases; unmatched junction nucleotides: 10. The CDR3 spells CASSPRGAGVYEQYF. The DNA of the CDR3 is TGTGCCAGCAGCCCCCGGGGAGCGGGGGTGTACGAGCAGTACTTC.

The chain joins TRBV24-1 to TRBJ2-7; 9 bases are shared with TRBD1. The CDR3 length is 15 residues. V shed 4 bases, J shed 4 bases, and the junction held 7 bases outside the gene matches. Germline values: CDR1 KGHDR, CDR2 SFDVKD. The CDR3 here is CATSDRGQGLYEQYF. The CDR3 nucleotides are TGTGCCACCAGTGACCGGGGACAGGGATTGTACGAGCAGTACTTC.